One sample yielded the 25 T cell receptor beta chains listed below, sequenced in a study of a mutant IDH1 vaccine in newly diagnosed glioma. Time point: week 23, last vaccination. Vaccinated patients received 300 ug of mutant IDH1 20-mer peptide per dose, with topical imiquimod. Sequencing used immunoSEQ multiplex PCR; TCRdb keeps in-frame clones, though not all of them. The sample comprises about 33,000 clones, more than 75% of which are singletons, and approximately 2.3% rests with the top ten. Their specific antigens are unknown. Sample: PBMCs, taken from a glioma patient whose treatment included an IDH1 peptide vaccine. Receptors were obtained from a man aged 35 to 55 with glioma.

The CDR3 reads CASSSLAHRGYTF. CDR3 sequence (DNA): TGTGCCAGCAGCTCCCTAGCTCACAGGGGCTACACCTTC. The chain is built from TRBV5-4 and TRBJ1-2, with D possibly matching TRBD1 (5 bases). CDR1 is SGHNT, CDR2 YYREEE, per germline (reference sequence). Trimming shortened V by 3 bases and J by 8 bases, and 14 bases separated the two germline ends. The length of the CDR3 is 13 residues. Variable domain in full (rest from reference TRBV5-4 and TRBJ1-2): ETGVTQSPTHLIKTRGQQVTLRCSSQSGHNTVSWYQQALGQGPQFIFQYYREEENGRGNFPPRFSGLQFPNYSSELNVNALELDDSALYLCASSSLAHRGYTFGSGTRLTVV.

The chain joins TRBV5-5 to TRBJ2-2, with D possibly TRBD2 on 5 matching bases. The CDR3 is 15 residues long. Trimming shortened V by 6 bases and J by 6 bases, and 18 bases separated the two germline ends. The germline CDR1 and CDR2 sequences are SGHKS and YYEKEE (reference sequence). CDR3 amino acids: CASTARVGVPGELFF. As DNA, the CDR3 is TGTGCCAGCACCGCGCGGGTGGGAGTCCCCGGGGAGCTGTTTTTT.

The table lists this clone with a count of one. The chain employs TRBV30 and TRBJ1-4; 9 nucleotides agree with TRBD1. Trimming took 1 base from V and 8 from J; bases not matched to a gene: 8. The CDR3 is made up of 15 amino acids. The germline gives CDR1 GTSNPN, CDR2 SVGIG (reference sequence). CDR3 DNA sequence: TGTGCCTGGAGTGCCGGGACAGGGCAAGTCGAAAAACTGTTTTTT. It encodes CAWSAGTGQVEKLFF.

J is TRBJ1-6 and V is TRBV7-9, with a tentative D call TRBD1 (6 bases). V was pared by 1 base and J by 7 bases, with 23 bases between. The CDR3 loop spans 19 amino acids. CDR1 is SEHNR and CDR2 is FQNEAQ in the germline V gene (reference sequence). The CDR3 coding sequence is TGTGCCAGCAGCTTAGGAAAACGGTACAGGGAAGTTGGGAATTCACCCCTCCACTTT. Protein sequence: CASSLGKRYREVGNSPLHF.

The chain carries TRBV28 and TRBJ1-3; D possibly corresponds to TRBD1 (5 bases). The CDR3 length is 17 residues. V lost 5 bases to trimming and J lost 0 bases, with 17 bases between them. The germline V gene has CDR1 MDHEN and CDR2 SYDVKM. CDR3 loop: CASSPRWGVSSGNTIYF. In DNA, the CDR3 is TGTGCCAGCAGTCCCAGGTGGGGGGTGAGCTCTGGAAACACCATATATTTT. The whole variable domain, remainder taken from reference TRBV28 and TRBJ1-3, is DVKVTQSSRYLVKRTGEKVFLECVQDMDHENMFWYRQDPGLGLRLIYFSYDVKMKEKGDIPEGYSVSREKKERFSLILESASTNQTSMYLCASSPRWGVSSGNTIYFGEGSWLTVV.

The chain has TRBV28 and TRBJ1-4, with 8 nucleotides matching TRBD1. V dropped 4 bases and J dropped 3; count of bases not matched to a gene: 4. The CDR3 has 15 amino acids. Germline V gene data show CDR1 as MDHEN and CDR2 as SYDVKM. The CDR3 region has the DNA TGTGCCAGCAGTTCCCCGGGACAGGCTAATGAAAAACTGTTTTTT. Residues: CASSSPGQANEKLFF. Looking up the rest from reference TRBV28 and TRBJ1-4 gives the full variable domain: DVKVTQSSRYLVKRTGEKVFLECVQDMDHENMFWYRQDPGLGLRLIYFSYDVKMKEKGDIPEGYSVSREKKERFSLILESASTNQTSMYLCASSSPGQANEKLFFGSGTQLSVL.

The J gene is TRBJ2-5, the V gene TRBV19; tentatively, D is TRBD1 (6 bases). Trimming took off 5 bases at V and 3 bases at J, with 10 bases between the two ends. The CDR3 runs to 13 residues. Germline V gene lookup returns CDR1 LNHDA and CDR2 SQIVND (reference sequence). The CDR3 spells CASSPQGKETQYF. CDR3 sequence (DNA): TGTGCCAGTAGTCCCCAGGGGAAAGAGACCCAGTACTTC.

This chain joins TRBV9 and TRBJ2-5, with D possibly TRBD1 on 6 matching bases. The CDR3 spans 15 residues. V dropped 3 bases and J dropped 1 base, with 13 bases sitting between them. Germline CDR1 is SGDLS and CDR2 is YYNGEE. The CDR3 sequence is CASSENTGFQETQYF. The CDR3 coding sequence is TGTGCCAGCAGCGAGAATACAGGGTTCCAAGAGACCCAGTACTTC.

V usage is TRBV5-6 and J usage is TRBJ1-1; D gene ambiguous. The CDR3 has 15 amino acids. CDR1 is SGHDT, CDR2 YYEEEE, per germline. V shed 4 bases and J shed 0 bases, with 13 bases lying between them. The CDR3 loop is CASSPVGGMNTEAFF. CDR3 coding DNA: TGTGCCAGCAGCCCGGTCGGAGGTATGAACACTGAAGCTTTCTTT.

To note about this clone: At one boundary the junction diverges from the germline segment, which might be a read error. The chain carries TRBV14 and TRBJ2-1, with D perhaps TRBD1 or TRBD2 (5 bases each). This CDR3 comprises 15 residues. Looked up from germline, CDR1 is SGHDN and CDR2 is FVKESK. The CDR3 loop reads CACSQGWSARGEQFF. The CDR3 region has the DNA TGTGCCTGCAGCCAAGGATGGTCGGCGAGGGGTGAGCAGTTCTTC.

This chain links TRBV7-9 with TRBJ1-1; D may be TRBD1 (6 bases). Looked up from germline, CDR1 is SEHNR and CDR2 is FQNEAQ (reference sequence). Trimming left V 5 bases short and J 6 bases short, with 16 bases between. The CDR3 totals 14 residues. The CDR3 region has the DNA TGTGCCAGCAGCGGCCGGGGGCAAGTGGCTGAAGCTTTCTTT. Its translation is CASSGRGQVAEAFF.

This chain joins TRBV9 and TRBJ2-6; D is unclear. This CDR3 has 16 amino acids. Trimming shortened V by 0 bases and J by 1 base, and 8 bases separated the two germline ends. Germline V gene sequence: CDR1 SGDLS, CDR2 YYNGEE. CDR3 DNA sequence: TGTGCCAGCAGCGTAGTATCGGGTTCTGGGGCCAACGTCCTGACTTTC. Its protein product is CASSVVSGSGANVLTF.

This chain connects TRBV25-1 to TRBJ1-1, with D perhaps matching TRBD1 (5 bases). Germline V CDR1 and CDR2: MGHDK, SYGVNS. V dropped 7 bases and J dropped 11 bases, with 14 bases sitting between them. The CDR3 is 11 amino acids. As DNA, the CDR3 is TGTGCCAGCACCCAGGGCGTGGGCGCTTTCTTT. Encoded protein: CASTQGVGAFF.

The chain recombines TRBV28 with TRBJ2-3, with 7 bases aligning to TRBD1. Germline V gene lookup returns CDR1 MDHEN and CDR2 SYDVKM. CDR3 length: 15 amino acids. Unmatched junction bases numbered 4, after V lost 1 base and J lost 3 bases. CDR3 nucleotides: TGTGCCAGCAGTTTATATCGGACAGGAACAGATACGCAGTATTTT. Translation: CASSLYRTGTDTQYF.

For the CDR3, the DNA is TGTGCCAGCAGTTCCCTCTTGTGGGGGGGTTACAATGAGCAGTTCTTC. This translates into CASSSLLWGGYNEQFF. The chain recombines TRBV28 with TRBJ2-1, with 7 bases aligning to TRBD2. The germline gives CDR1 MDHEN, CDR2 SYDVKM. J gave up 4 bases and V 4 bases, and 10 bases lay outside the gene matches. The CDR3 totals 16 residues.

This clone was counted a few times. The chain is built from TRBV5-6 and TRBJ2-5; TRBD1 matches 9 bases. V shed 4 bases, J shed 2 bases, and the junction held 9 bases outside the gene matches. The CDR3 is made up of 16 amino acids. The germline CDR1 and CDR2 sequences are SGHDT and YYEEEE. CDR3 nucleotides: TGTGCCAGCAGCCCTAGACCGACAGGGGGGCAAGAGACCCAGTACTTC. It codes for CASSPRPTGGQETQYF.

The V call is TRBV5-1, the J call TRBJ1-5, with 10 bases aligning to TRBD1. CDR1 is SGHRS, CDR2 YFSETQ, per germline. V lost 1 base, J lost 7 bases, and 5 bases stayed unmatched. The CDR3 has 15 residues. DNA of the CDR3: TGCGCCAGCAGCTTGACCGGGACAGGGGAACAGCCCCAGCATTTT. Translated, it gives CASSLTGTGEQPQHF.

The V and J genes are TRBV11-3 and TRBJ2-5; 8 bases line up with TRBD1. Germline lookup yields CDR1 SGHNT and CDR2 YENEEA. There are 13 residues in the CDR3. V gave up 5 bases and J gave up 6 bases; unmatched junction bases: 5. This CDR3 reads CASSPDRGKTQYF. The CDR3 DNA reads as TGTGCCAGCAGCCCCGACAGGGGAAAGACCCAGTACTTC.

This clone was detected a few times. CDR3 coding DNA: TGTGCCAGCAGCGTAGGACCCATGAACACTGAAGCTTTCTTT. Residues: CASSVGPMNTEAFF. This chain connects TRBV9 to TRBJ1-1; D is ambiguous. V dropped 0 bases and J dropped 0 bases, with 6 bases sitting between them. This CDR3 is built from 14 residues. CDR1 SGDLS and CDR2 YYNGEE come from the germline V gene.

V gene TRBV2 combines with J gene TRBJ2-1; 10 bases match TRBD2. In germline, CDR1 is SNHLY, CDR2 FYNNEI. This CDR3 has 16 residues. The ends lost 8 bases at V and 9 bases at J; junction bases unmatched: 16. The CDR3 spells CASRSKSGLAAIEQFF. The CDR3 coding sequence is TGTGCCAGCCGCTCCAAGAGCGGACTAGCGGCGATTGAGCAGTTCTTC.

The rearrangement joins TRBV30 to TRBJ1-2; TRBD1 might be the D (6 bases). CDR1 GTSNPN and CDR2 SVGIG come from the germline V gene (reference sequence). The germline V and J ends were trimmed by 2 bases and 4 bases, with 14 bases remaining between them. The CDR3 has 14 residues. This chain's CDR3 is CAWSPRGASYGYTF. CDR3 DNA: TGTGCCTGGAGTCCGAGGGGGGCGAGCTATGGCTACACCTTC.

The genes are TRBV7-5 and TRBJ1-4; the tabulated D call, TRBD1, remains unverified against the DNA. TRBV7-5 is termed a pseudogene. The CDR3 spans 15 residues. The CDR3 bases are TGTGTCAGAAGACCTGACAGATACTCTAATGAAAAACTGTTTTTT. It codes for CVRRPDRYSNEKLFF.

This sequence joins TRBV5-1 and TRBJ2-1; TRBD2 agrees at 11 bases. The CDR3 spans 16 residues. With 1 base clipped from V and 7 bases from J, the junction kept 7 bases outside the gene matches. Germline CDR1 SGHRS, CDR2 YFSETQ. CDR3 loop: CASSLSLAGGKNEQFF. The CDR3 DNA reads TGCGCCAGCAGCTTGAGTCTAGCGGGGGGCAAAAATGAGCAGTTCTTC.

This chain links TRBV21-1 with TRBJ2-7; the table's TRBD2 call for D was not verified on the DNA. TRBV21-1 is a listed pseudogene. There are 16 residues in the CDR3. The CDR3 DNA is TGTGCCAGCAGCAGTCTCGATTTGTACGGGGACTACGAGCAGTACGTC. It yields the protein CASSSLDLYGDYEQYV.

J is TRBJ1-5 and V is TRBV5-5, with D possibly being TRBD1 (6 bases). V lost 1 base to trimming and J lost 5 bases, with 16 bases between them. Germline V gene lookup returns CDR1 SGHKS and CDR2 YYEKEE (reference sequence). The CDR3 loop spans 16 amino acids. Here the CDR3 reads CASSLIGGPFDQPQHF. As DNA, the CDR3 is TGTGCCAGCAGCTTGATCGGGGGGCCGTTCGATCAGCCCCAGCATTTT. Variable domain in full (rest from reference TRBV5-5 and TRBJ1-5): DAGVTQSPTHLIKTRGQQVTLRCSPISGHKSVSWYQQVLGQGPQFIFQYYEKEERGRGNFPDRFSARQFPNYSSELNVNALLLGDSALYLCASSLIGGPFDQPQHFGDGTRLSIL.